This is a list of T cell receptor beta chains from one sample in a study of metastatic and nonmetastatic thyroid tumors. TCRdb ran MiXCR on the PCR reads. The sample holds 35,000 to 40,000 clones, under 25% seen once. The sequenced sample consisted of blood. The receptors come from a female donor with papillary thyroid cancer or a benign thyroid nodule (not recorded which). Some clones in this sample may be carry-over from other donors' samples. Both conserved end residues are part of each CDR3. Fields, in order: V gene, clone size, J gene, D gene, CDR3 DNA, CDR3 protein. A D gene is named only where the DNA matches it firmly. Clone sizes are given selectively: once, few, many, or a class where the clone is expanded.

>TRBV25-1|few|TRBJ2-6|-
TGTGCCAGCAGTGAATATAATACAAGAACCAGCTCTGGGGCCAACGTCCTGACTTTC
CASSEYNTRTSSGANVLTF
>TRBV28|few|TRBJ1-5|-
TGTGCCAGCATCCTAGGAAGCGGAAGCAATCAGCCCCAGCATTTT
CASILGSGSNQPQHF
>TRBV9|-|TRBJ1-2|-
TGTGCCAGCAGTGGGGTCCTACTCGAAGGAGGCTACACCTTC
CASSGVLLEGGYTF
>TRBV20-1|many|TRBJ1-1|-
TGCGGTGCTAGAGATGTGGGGGGCTTTGACACTGAAGCTTTCTTT
CGARDVGGFDTEAFF
>TRBV4-1|-|TRBJ2-7|-
TGCGCCAGCAGCCAAGATCTAAACGGGCCCACCTACGAGCAGTACTTC
CASSQDLNGPTYEQYF
>TRBV19|many|TRBJ2-1|-
TGTGCCAGTAGTTTCGGGGTCGCTGAGCAGTTCTTC
CASSFGVAEQFF
>TRBV12-3/TRBV12-4|many|TRBJ2-3|TRBD2
TGTGCCAGCACATCGACTAGCGGACTCACAGATACGCAGTATTTT
CASTSTSGLTDTQYF
>TRBV27|many|TRBJ1-2|TRBD1
TGTGCCAGCAGTAGAGGGACAGGGGTATCCTATGGCTACACCTTC
CASSRGTGVSYGYTF
>TRBV3-1|many|TRBJ1-4|-
TGTGCCAGCAGCTCCCGAGGGGCCGAAGGTGAAAAACTGTTTTTT
CASSSRGAEGEKLFF
>TRBV18|many|TRBJ2-7|-
TGTGCCAGCTCACCGGGTAGTTTCTACGAGCAGTACTTC
CASSPGSFYEQYF
>TRBV20-1|many|TRBJ2-3|-
TGCAGTGAGCGGCGGGCAGATACGCAGTATTTT
CSERRADTQYF
>TRBV12-3/TRBV12-4|-|TRBJ2-3|-
TGTGCCAGCAGTTTCAGGGCAGATACGCAGTATTTT
CASSFRADTQYF
>TRBV28|-|TRBJ2-7|TRBD1
TGTGCCAGCAGTTTATGTGACAGGGTTTCCCTCTCTTACGAGCAGTACTTC
CASSLCDRVSLSYEQYF
>TRBV11-1|-|TRBJ2-1|-
TGTGCCAGCAGCCAAAATAATGTGTGGGGGGATGAGCAGCTCTTC
CASSQNNVWGDEQLF
>TRBV5-1|many|TRBJ2-2|TRBD1
TGCGCCAGCAGCATTCGGACAGGGAACACCGGGGAGCTGTTTTTT
CASSIRTGNTGELFF
>TRBV4-2|many|TRBJ2-3|-
TGTGCCAGCAGCCAAGACTGGGGGGAGGGGGCAGATACGCAGTATTTT
CASSQDWGEGADTQYF
>TRBV5-4|many|TRBJ2-6|-
TGTGCCAGCAGCTTGGCCGGAGGCCCATCTGGGGCCAACGTCCTGACTTTC
CASSLAGGPSGANVLTF
>TRBV6-1|-|TRBJ1-5|TRBD1
TGTGCCAGCAGTCTAAACAGGGGTCAGACCCAGAATTTT
CASSLNRGQTQNF
>TRBV29-1|-|TRBJ1-1|-
TGCAGCGTTTTGAAGTGGCGCCTTAACACTGAAGCTTTCTTT
CSVLKWRLNTEAFF
>TRBV11-2|-|TRBJ2-4|TRBD2
TGTGCCAGCAGCCGGGAGGCCATAGCAAAAAACATTAAGTACTTC
CASSREAIAKNIKYF